This T cell receptor beta chain was captured in a study of regulatory T cells in long-lasting Graves disease. Germline CDR1 reads SGHRS; CDR2 reads YFSETQ. Trimming cost V 0 bases and J 4 bases, with 14 bases left between them. The CDR3 is 15 amino acids. This clonotype showed up just a few times. TCR beta libraries were built with iRepertoire HTBI primers and Arm-PCR of CDR3 regions. Each CDR3 protein gets one entry after TCRdb re-called the multiplex PCR reads with MiXCR. The sample lists around 450,000 distinct CDR3 sequences, 15% occurring once. Time point of the sample: newly diagnosed GD, antithyroid drugs for less than 3 months. PBMC-extracted RNA yielded the TCR library. Investigators report Graves' disease was diagnosed under American Thyroid Association guidelines. The patients were enrolled through endocrinology in Xi'an, China. In addition, the sample was reused for a study of T cells in Graves' hyperthyroidism and ophthalmopathy.

This clonotype originated in a woman in her thirties with Graves disease. The sequencing used peripheral blood mononuclear cells (PBMCs), collected at new diagnosis, from a patient treated with antithyroid drugs. The gene calls are TRBV5-1 and TRBJ2-7; no clear D gene. The CDR3 bases are TGCGCCAGCAGCTTGGATGCGGTACAATTGTACGAGCAGTACTTC. Residues: CASSLDAVQLYEQYF.